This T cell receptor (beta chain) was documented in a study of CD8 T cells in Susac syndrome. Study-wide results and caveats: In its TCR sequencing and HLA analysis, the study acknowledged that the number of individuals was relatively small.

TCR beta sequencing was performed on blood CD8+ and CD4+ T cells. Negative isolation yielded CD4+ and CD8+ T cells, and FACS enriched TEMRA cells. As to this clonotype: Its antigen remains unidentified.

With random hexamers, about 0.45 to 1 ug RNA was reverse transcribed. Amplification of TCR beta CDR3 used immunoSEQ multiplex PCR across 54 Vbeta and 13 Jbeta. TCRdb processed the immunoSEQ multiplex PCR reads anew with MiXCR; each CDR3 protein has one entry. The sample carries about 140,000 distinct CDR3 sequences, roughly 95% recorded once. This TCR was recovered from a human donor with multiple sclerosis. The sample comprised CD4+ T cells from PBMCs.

The DNA for the CDR3 is TGTGCCAGCAGCCAACTCGACGGGAATGGCTACACCTTC. Its translation: CASSQLDGNGYTF. This chain links TRBV4-2 with TRBJ1-2; D is undetermined. The CDR3 has 13 amino acids. Trimming took 2 bases from V and 6 from J, leaving 10 bases between them. From germline, CDR1 is LGHNA and CDR2 YNFKEQ.